This T cell receptor (beta chain) emerged from a study of blood T cell repertoires in COVID-19. Across the study: Sites across the United States, Italy and Spain contributed samples from acute and convalescent COVID-19.

The CDR3 has 15 residues. Germline CDR1 reads SGHTA; CDR2 reads FQGNSA. The ends lost 5 bases at V and 6 bases at J; junction bases unmatched: 6. Per the original methods: By means of reference gene primer amplification, nucleated cell counts were estimated. Method: immunoSEQ multiplex PCR; TCRdb's copy keeps in-frame clones and lacks some. V and J calls and clone size follow that table, whereas D and trimming were derived from the DNA. The table includes about 200,000 clones, 84% detected once. The TCR was taken from a man aged 35-49 years who had recovered from COVID-19. The sequenced sample consisted of PBMCs or T cells enriched from blood (not recorded which). The chain is built from TRBV7-2 and TRBJ2-1; 11 bases align to TRBD1. CDR3 sequence reads: CASSAWGTGGNEQFF. The CDR3 DNA sequence: TGTGCCAGCAGCGCGTGGGGGACAGGGGGCAATGAGCAGTTCTTC.